Following are 30 T cell receptor beta chains from one sample sequenced in a study of T cells in Graves' hyperthyroidism and ophthalmopathy. Amplification of TCR beta CDR3 regions was performed using RNA transcripts as template. An initial round of RT-PCR targeting the TCR CDR3 relied on the HTBI primer set. TCRdb recomputed calls from the multiplex PCR reads with MiXCR, one row per CDR3 protein. The sample contains 20,000 to 30,000 distinct CDR3 sequences, roughly 46% of which appear only once. The sequenced material came from blood. These receptors originate from a woman aged 30 to 39 with Graves' hyperthyroidism.

This clonotype was seen at least ten times. This clone may be a read error of a much larger clone one base away. The chain carries TRBV28 and TRBJ2-3; D remains ambiguous. The germline gives CDR1 MDHEN, CDR2 SYDVKM. The CDR3 has 11 amino acids. The V end lost 4 bases, the J end lost 4 bases, and 3 bases lay between the germline ends. The CDR3: CASSSSDTQYF. The CDR3 region has the DNA TGTGCCAGCAGTTCCTCAGATACGCAGTATTTT.

This clonotype was detected ten times or more. The V and J genes are TRBV18 and TRBJ2-2, with D uncertain. Germline values: CDR1 KGHSH, CDR2 LQKENI. V was cut by 8 bases and J by 2 bases, with 9 bases left in between. CDR3 length equals 13 residues. As DNA, the CDR3 is TGTGCCAGCCGCCGGGTCAACACCGGGGAGCTGTTTTTT. Translation: CASRRVNTGELFF.

This chain connects TRBV19 to TRBJ2-5, with a weak D call TRBD2 (7 bases). This CDR3 comprises 15 residues. The V end was cut by 3 bases, the J end by 5 bases, with 16 bases between. Germline loops: CDR1 LNHDA, CDR2 SQIVND (reference sequence). The CDR3 reads CASSIQGRGSETQYF. In DNA form, the CDR3 reads TGTGCCAGTAGTATCCAGGGGAGGGGTTCGGAGACCCAGTACTTC.

The sample holds many counts of this clonotype. The rearrangement uses TRBV14 and TRBJ1-1, with TRBD1 as a possible D gene (6 bases). V was cut by 4 bases and J by 7 bases, with 16 bases left in between. The germline CDR1 and CDR2 sequences are SGHDN and FVKESK. This CDR3 comprises 14 residues. This CDR3 reads CASSPLIGGVEAFF. CDR3 coding DNA: TGTGCCAGCAGCCCCCTGATAGGGGGGGTTGAAGCTTTCTTT.

This clonotype was counted a single time. This chain uses TRBV29-1 with TRBJ1-1; TRBD1 might be the D (6 bases). Germline lookup yields CDR1 SQVTM and CDR2 ANQGSEA. The CDR3 sequence is 10 residues long. The V end was cut by 5 bases, the J end by 11 bases, with 12 bases between. This CDR3 reads CSVLGGPAFF. CDR3 bases: TGCAGCGTTCTGGGGGGGCCGGCTTTCTTT.

In DNA form, the CDR3 reads TGTGCCAGTAGCTCAGACAGGGAGTTATACAATGAGCAGTTCTTC. Protein product: CASSSDRELYNEQFF. The chain links TRBV14 to TRBJ2-1, with 7 bases that match TRBD1. This CDR3 is built from 15 residues. Per the germline V gene, CDR1 is SGHDN and CDR2 is FVKESK. Losses at the gene ends were 9 bases for V and 4 bases for J; bases not matched to a gene: 12.

The chain carries TRBV7-3 and TRBJ1-3; 10 nucleotides match TRBD1. Germline trimming cut 2 bases from V and 4 bases from J; bases unmatched to any gene: 2. CDR1 is SGHTA and CDR2 is FQGTGA in the germline V gene. The CDR3 runs to 15 residues. The CDR3 coding sequence is TGTGCCAGCAGCTTACAGGGACAGGGGGGAAACACCATATATTTT. Translated, it gives CASSLQGQGGNTIYF. The full variable domain, in which reference TRBV7-3 and TRBJ1-3 provide the parts outside the CDR3, is GAGVSQTPSNKVTEKGKYVELRCDPISGHTALYWYRQSLGQGPEFLIYFQGTGAADDSGLPNDRFFAVRPEGSVSTLKIQRTERGDSAVYLCASSLQGQGGNTIYFGEGSWLTVV.

This chain connects TRBV5-6 to TRBJ1-5; D gene unclear. This CDR3 has 12 residues. Germline assignment: CDR1 SGHDT and CDR2 YYEEEE. V lost 2 bases, J lost 14 bases, and 14 bases lay in between. For the CDR3, the DNA is TGTGCCAGCAGCTTACCAGTCTCCTACGAGCATTTT. Protein: CASSLPVSYEHF.

This clonotype showed up just once. The junction departs from germline at one end; a sequencing error may be responsible. The CDR3 DNA sequence: TGTGCCAGCAGCTCATTTGCGGCTAGCGTTGCCTATGAGCAGTACTTC. This translates into CASSSFAASVAYEQYF. This rearrangement joins TRBV11-2 to TRBJ2-7, with D possibly being TRBD2 (6 bases). The germline gives CDR1 SGHAT, CDR2 FQNNGV. The CDR3 totals 16 residues.

At least ten counts were recorded for this clonotype. One end of the junction is discordant with germline, which a read error may explain. V and J are TRBV15 and TRBJ2-1; D possibly matches TRBD1 or TRBD2 (5 bases each). CDR1 and CDR2 from the germline V gene are LNHNV and YYDKDF (reference sequence). The CDR3 length is 12 residues. CDR3 amino acids: CAASRGVTDQFF. DNA for the CDR3: TGTGCCGCCAGCAGAGGGGTGACAGACCAGTTCTTC.

This clonotype was recorded at least ten times. The V and J genes are TRBV6-6 and TRBJ2-7, with 8 nucleotides matching TRBD1. V was clipped by 6 bases and J by 5 bases; unmatched bases: 18. This CDR3 contains 17 residues. CDR1 and CDR2 (germline): MNHNY, SVGAGI (reference sequence). The CDR3 region is CASSGGGQALNGDEQYF. CDR3 bases: TGTGCCAGCAGCGGAGGGGGACAGGCCCTTAATGGGGACGAGCAGTACTTC.

The chain joins TRBV20-1 to TRBJ2-7; 7 bases agree with TRBD2. Trimming removed 6 bases from V and 0 bases from J; junction bases left unmatched: 2. This CDR3 contains 12 residues. Germline CDR1 reads DFQATT; CDR2 reads SNEGSKA (reference sequence). CDR3 bases: TGCAGTGCCGGCGGGAGCTCCTACGAGCAGTACTTC. Residues: CSAGGSSYEQYF.

This clonotype has ten or more counts. This chain links TRBV28 with TRBJ2-7, with D possibly matching TRBD2 (5 bases). V was pared by 6 bases and J by 0 bases, with 12 bases between. Germline V gene sequence: CDR1 MDHEN, CDR2 SYDVKM. This CDR3 has 14 amino acids. This CDR3 is CASSPASLSYEQYF. DNA for the CDR3: TGTGCCAGCAGCCCCGCTAGCCTCTCCTACGAGCAGTACTTC.

This clonotype is medium-sized (0.01 to 0.1%) in the sample. The chain has TRBV24-1 and TRBJ2-1; D unclear. Germline CDR1 and CDR2: KGHDR and SFDVKD. Trimming cost V 5 bases and J 6 bases, with 10 bases left between them. The CDR3 length is 13 residues. The CDR3 region has the DNA TGTGCCACCAGTGGGGAAGCTGTCAATGAGCAGTTCTTC. This encodes CATSGEAVNEQFF.

A word on this clonotype: This may arise from a read error, as a much more abundant clone is one base away. This chain joins TRBV28 and TRBJ2-6; 7 bases are shared with TRBD2. Germline V gene data show CDR1 as MDHEN and CDR2 as SYDVKM. The CDR3 consists of 17 residues. The CDR3 coding sequence is TGTGCCAGCAGCCCCGGGGGGACCCACTCTGGGGCCAACGGCCTGACTTTC. As protein: CASSPGGTHSGANGLTF.

There are many counts of this clonotype. The gene calls are TRBV20-1 and TRBJ2-3; 7 bases are a match to TRBD2. This CDR3 contains 16 residues. V shed 1 base, J shed 2 bases, and the junction held 9 bases outside the gene matches. CDR1 and CDR2 from the germline V gene are DFQATT and SNEGSKA (reference sequence). The DNA of the CDR3 is TGCAGTGCTAGAGGGGGCGGGAGAACTGACACAGATACGCAGTATTTT. Translated, it gives CSARGGGRTDTDTQYF.

Worth noting for this clonotype: One end of the junction is discordant with germline, which a read error may explain. V and J are TRBV10-1 and TRBJ2-6; D is unresolved. Germline-derived CDR1 and CDR2 are WNHNN and SYGVQD (reference sequence). CDR3 length: 13 amino acids. This CDR3 reads CASSESVANTEAF. CDR3 nucleotides: TGCGCCAGCAGTGAGTCGGTGGCGAACACTGAAGCTTTC.

This clonotype has at least ten counts. The DNA of the CDR3 is TGTGCCAGCAGTTTTGCGGGAGAAAGCTCCGAGCAGTACTTC. This codes for CASSFAGESSEQYF. The chain is built from TRBV28 and TRBJ2-7; the match to TRBD2 covers 7 bases. Unmatched junction bases numbered 8, after V lost 3 bases and J lost 6 bases. Germline loops: CDR1 MDHEN, CDR2 SYDVKM. The CDR3 is 14 residues long.

The chain couples TRBV5-1 to TRBJ1-6; perhaps TRBD1 as D (5 bases). Germline V CDR1 and CDR2: SGHRS, YFSETQ. The CDR3 length is 14 residues. Trimming cost V 4 bases and J 5 bases, with 10 bases left between them. The CDR3 sequence is CASSPGRHNSPLHF. As DNA, the CDR3 is TGCGCCAGCAGCCCGGGACGTCATAATTCACCCCTCCACTTT. Drawing the rest from reference TRBV5-1 and TRBJ1-6, the complete variable domain is KAGVTQTPRYLIKTRGQQVTLSCSPISGHRSVSWYQQTPGQGLQFLFEYFSETQRNKGNFPGRFSGRQFSNSRSEMNVSTLELGDSALYLCASSPGRHNSPLHFGNGTRLTVT.

The chain uses TRBV6-6 and TRBJ2-7; D remains ambiguous. The CDR3 is 11 residues long. V was trimmed by 6 bases and J by 2 bases, leaving 5 bases between them. Per the germline V gene, CDR1 is MNHNY and CDR2 is SVGAGI (reference sequence). The CDR3 nucleotides read TGTGCCAGCAGCCCGGCCTACGAGCAGTACTTC. Encoded protein: CASSPAYEQYF.

This clonotype was found many times. The chain combines TRBV30 with TRBJ2-5; possible D gene TRBD1, 6 bases. CDR1 is GTSNPN and CDR2 is SVGIG in the germline V gene (reference sequence). V was trimmed by 2 bases and J by 3 bases, leaving 13 bases between them. CDR3 length equals 14 residues. The CDR3 loop reads CAWSLRDTEETQYF. Written as DNA, the CDR3 is TGTGCCTGGAGTCTCCGGGACACCGAAGAGACCCAGTACTTC.

This chain uses TRBV29-1 with TRBJ2-3, with TRBD2 identical over 7 bases. The CDR3 has 14 residues. The trim removed 5 bases at V and 2 bases at J, leaving 7 bases unmatched. Germline-derived CDR1 and CDR2 are SQVTM and ANQGSEA. The DNA of the CDR3 is TGCAGCGTTCAACTAGCGAAAGACACAGATACGCAGTATTTT. Translation gives CSVQLAKDTDTQYF.

This clonotype turned up a few times. The V gene is TRBV18, the J gene TRBJ2-1; TRBD2 matches 9 bases. This CDR3 contains 14 residues. The trim removed 6 bases at V and 3 bases at J, leaving 3 bases unmatched. Germline loops: CDR1 KGHSH, CDR2 LQKENI. CDR3 in DNA: TGTGCCAGCTCCGGGACTAGCTTCTACAATGAGCAGTTCTTC. It translates to CASSGTSFYNEQFF.

This clonotype was recorded once. No conserved phenylalanine or tryptophan is present at the end of the CDR3, so a read error is the likely explanation. In DNA, the CDR3 is TGTGCCGGCAAGACTAGCCCGAACACCGGGGAGCTGTTTTCT. It codes for CAGKTSPNTGELFS. The V gene is TRBV6-6, the J gene TRBJ2-2, with 7 positions matching TRBD2. Germline V gene data show CDR1 as MNHNY and CDR2 as SVGAGI (reference sequence). The ends lost 11 bases at V and 0 bases at J; junction bases unmatched: 6. The CDR3 contains 14 residues.

This clonotype was detected once. The gene calls are TRBV15 and TRBJ2-3; tentatively, D is TRBD2 (5 bases). This CDR3 has 13 residues. V gave up 0 bases and J gave up 4 bases, with 5 bases separating them. Germline loops: CDR1 LNHNV, CDR2 YYDKDF (reference sequence). The CDR3 region is CATSRERADTQYF. The DNA of the CDR3 is TGTGCCACCAGCAGAGAGAGGGCAGATACGCAGTATTTT.

The chain couples TRBV29-1 to TRBJ1-1, with D perhaps TRBD1 (5 bases). The CDR3 runs 11 residues. In germline, CDR1 is SQVTM, CDR2 ANQGSEA. Trimming shortened V by 7 bases and J by 6 bases, and 12 bases separated the two germline ends. The CDR3 nucleotides read TGCAGCGGGGGCGGGGGGTCTGAAGCTTTCTTT. Translating gives CSGGGGSEAFF.

The chain joins TRBV2 to TRBJ1-2; tentative D call: TRBD1 (5 bases). Germline lookup yields CDR1 SNHLY and CDR2 FYNNEI. The CDR3 runs 14 residues. V lost 6 bases, J lost 3 bases, and 14 bases lay in between. The CDR3 spells CASSKAGGDYGYTF. DNA of the CDR3: TGTGCCAGCAGCAAAGCGGGAGGGGACTATGGCTACACCTTC.

This clonotype was detected ten times or more. The chain has TRBV5-4 and TRBJ2-7; 9 nucleotides line up with TRBD1. This CDR3 has 17 residues. In germline, CDR1 is SGHNT, CDR2 YYREEE (reference sequence). Unmatched junction bases numbered 14, after V lost 0 bases and J lost 7 bases. The CDR3, as DNA: TGTGCCAGCAGCTTGGGCATCATCGACAGGGGGAGATTGGAGCAGTACTTC. The encoded protein is CASSLGIIDRGRLEQYF.

The rearrangement joins TRBV5-1 to TRBJ2-3, with TRBD2 as a possible D gene (6 bases). Germline V gene sequence: CDR1 SGHRS, CDR2 YFSETQ. V shed 0 bases and J shed 4 bases, with 15 bases lying between them. There are 16 residues in the CDR3. The CDR3 nucleotides read TGCGCCAGCAGCTTGGTTGGCGGGATGGGGGCAGATACGCAGTATTTT. Translating gives CASSLVGGMGADTQYF.

As regards this clonotype: A much larger clone differs by one base, so this may be a read error. CDR3 sequence (DNA): TGTGCCTGGAGTCCAAACCGTGGACTGGCCCCCTACGAGCAGTACTTC. Residues: CAWSPNRGLAPYEQYF. The chain links TRBV30 to TRBJ2-7; a possible D gene is TRBD2 (5 bases). The V gene's germline CDR1 is GTSNPN and CDR2 SVGIG (reference sequence). The ends were cut back, 2 bases at V and 2 bases at J, with 19 bases in the middle. The CDR3 is 16 residues long. The whole variable domain, remainder taken from reference TRBV30 and TRBJ2-7, is SQTIHQWPATLVQPVGSPLSLECTVEGTSNPNLYWYRQAAGRGLQLLFYSVGIGQISSEVPQNLSASRPQDRQFILSSKKLLLSDSGFYLCAWSPNRGLAPYEQYFGPGTRLTVT.